This T cell receptor (beta chain) originates from a study of blood T cell repertoires in COVID-19. Assignment of participants to cohorts was predicated upon participant-reported clinical history. All recovered Cohort 3 donors got two negative PCRs, got clearance, or saw symptom resolution. Sequencing used immunoSEQ multiplex PCR; TCRdb keeps in-frame clones, though not all of them. The sample lists about half a million clones; about nine tenths were seen once. Unmatched junction bases numbered 6, after V lost 0 bases and J lost 3 bases. The CDR3 contains 16 residues. Germline assignment: CDR1 SGHRS and CDR2 YFSETQ.

The rearrangement uses TRBV5-1 and TRBJ2-7; 10 bases agree with TRBD2. Sequencing was performed on PBMCs or T cells enriched from blood (not recorded which). This clonotype originated in a woman aged 60 to 75 who had recovered from COVID-19. This CDR3 is CASSLEASGGRYEQYF. DNA for the CDR3: TGCGCCAGCAGCTTGGAAGCTAGCGGGGGCCGCTACGAGCAGTACTTC.